The 16 T cell receptor beta chains below come from one sample, sequenced in a study of vaccination and CD4 T cells after COVID-19. The antigens these receptors bind are not known. The assay that was used to sequence DNA from cultured CD4+ T cells was the Oncomine TCR Beta short-read assay. One entry per CDR3 protein, called by TCRdb with MiXCR from the PCR reads. The table includes about 12,000 distinct CDR3 sequences, 55% to 75% detected once. This sample's treatment: roughly 10-day PBMC culture with coronavirus spike peptide pools or control peptides (ViraFEST assay). The sequencing sample was made of CD4+ T cells from blood, cultured in vitro. The receptors originated from a human donor who had recovered from COVID-19.

Here the CDR3 reads CASSYSRWQLQETQYF. The CDR3 coding sequence is TGTGCCAGCAGTTACTCGAGGTGGCAGCTCCAAGAGACCCAGTACTTC. This chain uses TRBV6-2 or TRBV6-3 with TRBJ2-5; D is uncertain. The V end was cut by 0 bases, the J end by 1 base, with 12 bases between. CDR1 is MNHEY, CDR2 SVGEGT, per germline. CDR3 size: 16 residues.

This clonotype was observed a handful of times. The J gene is TRBJ1-5, the V gene TRBV27; the match to TRBD1 covers 7 bases. This CDR3 has 16 amino acids. In germline, CDR1 is MNHEY, CDR2 SMNVEV (reference sequence). Unmatched junction bases numbered 12, after V lost 1 base and J lost 9 bases. The DNA for the CDR3 is TGTGCCAGCAGTTTATGGGACAGTATAATTTGTGGGCCCCAGCATTTT. It yields the protein CASSLWDSIICGPQHF.

This clonotype turned up a few times. The rearrangement links TRBV28 to TRBJ1-5; D gene unclear. V lost 8 bases, J lost 1 base, and 6 bases lay in between. The CDR3 has 12 amino acids. The germline V gene has CDR1 MDHEN and CDR2 SYDVKM. CDR3 amino acids: CASGRSNQPQHF. DNA for the CDR3: TGTGCCAGCGGCAGGAGCAATCAGCCCCAGCATTTT. The full variable domain, its missing parts supplied by reference TRBV28 and TRBJ1-5, is DVKVTQSSRYLVKRTGEKVFLECVQDMDHENMFWYRQDPGLGLRLIYFSYDVKMKEKGDIPEGYSVSREKKERFSLILESASTNQTSMYLCASGRSNQPQHFGDGTRLSIL.

The table lists this clonotype with a count of one. The chain combines TRBV20-1 with TRBJ2-3, with D possibly being TRBD1 or TRBD2 (6 bases each). CDR3 length equals 21 residues. Germline V gives CDR1 DFQATT, CDR2 SNEGSKA (reference sequence). Trimming pared 6 bases from V and 1 base from J, leaving 35 bases between. This chain's CDR3 is CSAKLVSGAVLRGARTDTQYF. The CDR3 DNA follows: TGCAGTGCCAAACTGGTTTCGGGGGCGGTCCTCCGTGGGGCCCGCACAGATACGCAGTATTTT.

This rearrangement joins TRBV2 to TRBJ2-7, with 11 bases lining up with TRBD2. The CDR3 has 13 amino acids. After removal of 5 bases from V and 9 bases from J, the junction contained 6 bases not matched to a gene. Germline V lookup: CDR1 SNHLY, CDR2 FYNNEI. CDR3 sequence (DNA): TGTGCCAGCAGTTCGCTTGGGACTAGCGGGCAGTACTTC. Translating gives CASSSLGTSGQYF.

The chain joins TRBV7-8 to TRBJ1-6; 7 bases line up with TRBD1. From germline, CDR1 is SGHVS and CDR2 FQNEAQ. CDR3 size: 18 residues. With V trimmed by 5 bases and J by 10 bases, 20 bases remained unmatched. Here the CDR3 DNA reads TGTGCCAGCAGCCCCCGCCCCGACAGGGCCTTTAGCGGCTCACCCCTCCACTTT. Translated: CASSPRPDRAFSGSPLHF.

This clonotype has just a few counts. The chain uses TRBV6-2 or TRBV6-3 and TRBJ1-2, with D maybe TRBD1 (5 bases). V lost 2 bases and J 5 bases, leaving 12 bases between the germline ends. CDR1 and CDR2 (germline): MNHEY, SVGEGT. The CDR3 covers 14 residues. CDR3 sequence (DNA): TGTGCCAGCAGTTACGAGGGGACCGGATATGGCTACACCTTC. Protein sequence: CASSYEGTGYGYTF.

The V and J genes are TRBV5-1 and TRBJ2-1; no clear D gene. V gave up 0 bases and J gave up 4 bases, with 8 bases separating them. Germline V gene lookup returns CDR1 SGHRS and CDR2 YFSETQ. CDR3 length equals 14 residues. The CDR3 is CASSLELPYNEQFF. CDR3 in DNA: TGCGCCAGCAGCTTGGAACTGCCATACAATGAGCAGTTCTTC.

A single count supports this clonotype. The rearrangement links TRBV7-2 to TRBJ2-3, with D possibly TRBD2 on 6 matching bases. V was trimmed by 5 bases and J by 3 bases, leaving 18 bases between them. Germline CDR1 and CDR2: SGHTA and FQGNSA. This CDR3 has 16 amino acids. In nucleotides, the CDR3 is TGTGCCAGCAGCCAGGTTGGAGGGCCCTCGACAGATACGCAGTATTTT. Residues: CASSQVGGPSTDTQYF.

This chain joins TRBV20-1 and TRBJ2-7; 13 positions match TRBD2. Germline V gene lookup returns CDR1 DFQATT and CDR2 SNEGSKA (reference sequence). The CDR3 consists of 16 residues. V trimming: 0 bases; J trimming: 3 bases; junction bases outside the gene matches: 5. The CDR3 DNA reads as TGCAGTGCTAGAGAACCGGGACTAGCGGGACACTACGAGCAGTACTTC. Protein product: CSAREPGLAGHYEQYF.

The chain recombines TRBV11-3 with TRBJ2-1; tentative D call: TRBD2 (5 bases). Germline CDR1 is SGHNT and CDR2 is YENEEA. This CDR3 is built from 11 residues. Trimming stripped 5 bases from V and 8 bases from J, with 7 bases between. The CDR3 nucleotides are TGTGCCAGCAGCGAGGGATATGAGCAGTTCTTC. Its translation is CASSEGYEQFF.

The rearrangement links TRBV7-9 to TRBJ1-6; 9 bases fit TRBD1. Germline CDR1 SEHNR, CDR2 FQNEAQ (reference sequence). This CDR3 contains 16 residues. The V and J ends lost 5 bases and 0 bases, in that order; junction bases with no gene match: 2. CDR3 coding DNA: TGTGCCAGCAGCCAGACAGGGGGCTCCTATAATTCACCCCTCCACTTT. Amino acid sequence: CASSQTGGSYNSPLHF.

The sample holds one count of this clonotype. The V and J genes are TRBV19 and TRBJ2-7, with TRBD2 matching 14 bases. The length of the CDR3 is 15 residues. Unmatched junction bases numbered 4, after V lost 6 bases and J lost 3 bases. Looked up from germline, CDR1 is LNHDA and CDR2 is SQIVND (reference sequence). The CDR3 is CASRRGLAGDYEQYF. DNA of the CDR3: TGTGCCAGTAGACGGGGACTAGCGGGAGACTACGAGCAGTACTTC.

This chain joins TRBV7-2 and TRBJ1-1, with D unresolved. Trimming stripped 1 base from V and 0 bases from J, with 9 bases between. The length of the CDR3 is 15 residues. The V gene's germline CDR1 is SGHTA and CDR2 FQGNSA. The CDR3, as DNA: TGTGCCAGCAGCTTAGGTGGCCGATTGAACACTGAAGCTTTCTTT. Its translation: CASSLGGRLNTEAFF.

The rearrangement uses TRBV20-1 and TRBJ2-5; 9 positions match TRBD2. Germline CDR1 reads DFQATT; CDR2 reads SNEGSKA (reference sequence). This CDR3 has 15 residues. V shed 5 bases and J 5 bases; nucleotides not matched to a gene: 12. CDR3 region: CSAADSGLAGETQYF. The CDR3 DNA follows: TGCAGTGCTGCCGACTCGGGACTAGCCGGTGAGACCCAGTACTTC.

J is TRBJ2-7 and V is TRBV7-9; 9 bases are shared with TRBD2. The length of the CDR3 is 20 residues. With V trimmed by 1 base and J by 5 bases, 21 bases remained unmatched. Germline values: CDR1 SEHNR, CDR2 FQNEAQ (reference sequence). The CDR3 bases are TGTGCCAGCAGCTTAGTATATTTGGGGACTAGCATTGGGGGATCGGACGAGCAGTACTTC. This sequence encodes CASSLVYLGTSIGGSDEQYF.